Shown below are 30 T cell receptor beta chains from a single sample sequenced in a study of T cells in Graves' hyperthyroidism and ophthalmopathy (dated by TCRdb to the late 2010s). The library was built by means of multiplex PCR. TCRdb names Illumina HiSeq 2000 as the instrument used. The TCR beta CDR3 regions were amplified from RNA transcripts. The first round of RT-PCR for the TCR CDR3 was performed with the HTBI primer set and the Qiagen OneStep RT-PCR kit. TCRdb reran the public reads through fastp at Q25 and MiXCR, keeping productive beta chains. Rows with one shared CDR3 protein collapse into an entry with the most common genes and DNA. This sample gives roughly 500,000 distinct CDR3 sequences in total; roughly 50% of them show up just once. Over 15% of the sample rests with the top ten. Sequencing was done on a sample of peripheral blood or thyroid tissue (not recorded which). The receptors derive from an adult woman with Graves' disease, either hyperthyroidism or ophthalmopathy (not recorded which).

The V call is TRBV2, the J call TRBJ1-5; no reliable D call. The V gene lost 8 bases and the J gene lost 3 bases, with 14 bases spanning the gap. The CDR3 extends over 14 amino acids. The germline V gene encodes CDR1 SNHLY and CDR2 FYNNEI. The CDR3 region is CASLGGRNNQPQHF. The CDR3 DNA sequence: TGTGCCAGCCTCGGCGGCAGAAACAATCAGCCCCAGCATTTT.

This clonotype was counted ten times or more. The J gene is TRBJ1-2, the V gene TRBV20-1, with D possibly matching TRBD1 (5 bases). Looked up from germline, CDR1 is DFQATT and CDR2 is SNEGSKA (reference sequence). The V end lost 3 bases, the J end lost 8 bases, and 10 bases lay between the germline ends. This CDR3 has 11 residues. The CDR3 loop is CSASPRDGYTF. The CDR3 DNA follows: TGCAGTGCTAGTCCCAGGGACGGCTACACCTTC.

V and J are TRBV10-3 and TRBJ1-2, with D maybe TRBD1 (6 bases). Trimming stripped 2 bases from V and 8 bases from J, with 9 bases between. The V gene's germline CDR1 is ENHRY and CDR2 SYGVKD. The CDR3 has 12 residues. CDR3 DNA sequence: TGTGCCATCAGTGAGCAGGGGAAGGGCTACACCTTC. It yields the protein CAISEQGKGYTF.

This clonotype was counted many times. DNA of the CDR3: TGTGCCATCAGTGTAAGAAACGGGGGAGCCTACGAGCAGTACTTC. Translation: CAISVRNGGAYEQYF. J is TRBJ2-7 and V is TRBV10-3, with D perhaps TRBD2 (6 bases). V lost 4 bases and J 2 bases, leaving 15 bases between the germline ends. The CDR3 runs to 15 residues. The germline CDR1 and CDR2 sequences are ENHRY and SYGVKD.

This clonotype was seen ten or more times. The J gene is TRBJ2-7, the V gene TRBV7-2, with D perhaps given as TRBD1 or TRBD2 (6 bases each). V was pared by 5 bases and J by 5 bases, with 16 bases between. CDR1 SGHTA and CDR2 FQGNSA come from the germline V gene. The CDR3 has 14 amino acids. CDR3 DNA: TGTGCCAGCAGCCTGACGGGGGCCCCCAACGAGCAGTACTTC. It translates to CASSLTGAPNEQYF.

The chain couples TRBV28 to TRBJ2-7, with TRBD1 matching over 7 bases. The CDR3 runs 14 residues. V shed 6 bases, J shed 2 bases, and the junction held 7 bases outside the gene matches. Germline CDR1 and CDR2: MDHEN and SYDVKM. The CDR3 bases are TGTGCCAGCAGGGCCTGGGACAGCCCCTACGAGCAGTACTTC. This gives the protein CASRAWDSPYEQYF. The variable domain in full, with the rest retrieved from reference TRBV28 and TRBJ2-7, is DVKVTQSSRYLVKRTGEKVFLECVQDMDHENMFWYRQDPGLGLRLIYFSYDVKMKEKGDIPEGYSVSREKKERFSLILESASTNQTSMYLCASRAWDSPYEQYFGPGTRLTVT.

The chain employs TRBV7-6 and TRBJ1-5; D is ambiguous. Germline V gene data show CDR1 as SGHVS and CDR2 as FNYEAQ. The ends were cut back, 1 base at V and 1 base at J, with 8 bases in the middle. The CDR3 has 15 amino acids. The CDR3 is CASSLGSGSNQPQHF. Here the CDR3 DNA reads TGTGCCAGCAGCTTAGGGTCGGGGAGCAATCAGCCCCAGCATTTT.

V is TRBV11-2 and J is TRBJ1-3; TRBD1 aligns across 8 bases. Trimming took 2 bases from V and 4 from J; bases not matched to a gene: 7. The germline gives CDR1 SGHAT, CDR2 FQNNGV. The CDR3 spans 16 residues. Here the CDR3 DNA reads TGTGCCAGCAGCTTATGGGCAGGGGGCTCCGGAAACACCATATATTTT. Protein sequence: CASSLWAGGSGNTIYF.

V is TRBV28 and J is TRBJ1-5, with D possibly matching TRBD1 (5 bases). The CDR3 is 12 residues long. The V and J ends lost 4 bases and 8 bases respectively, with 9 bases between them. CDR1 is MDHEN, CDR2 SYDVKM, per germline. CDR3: CASSWRGKPQHF. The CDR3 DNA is TGTGCCAGCAGTTGGCGGGGGAAGCCCCAGCATTTT.

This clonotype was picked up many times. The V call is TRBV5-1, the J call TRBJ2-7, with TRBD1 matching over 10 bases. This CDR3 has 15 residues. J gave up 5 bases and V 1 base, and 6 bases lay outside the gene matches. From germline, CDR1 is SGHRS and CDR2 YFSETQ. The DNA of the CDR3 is TGCGCCAGCAGCTTGATTGTGACAGGGGGCAACGAGCAGTACTTC. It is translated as CASSLIVTGGNEQYF.

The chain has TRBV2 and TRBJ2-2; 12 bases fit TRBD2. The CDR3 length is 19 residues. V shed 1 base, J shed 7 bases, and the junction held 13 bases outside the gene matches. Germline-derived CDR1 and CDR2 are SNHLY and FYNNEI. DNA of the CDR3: TGTGCCAGCAGTGAAGGGGAGACTCTAGCGGGAGGGCCTATCGGGGAGCTGTTTTTT. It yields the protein CASSEGETLAGGPIGELFF.

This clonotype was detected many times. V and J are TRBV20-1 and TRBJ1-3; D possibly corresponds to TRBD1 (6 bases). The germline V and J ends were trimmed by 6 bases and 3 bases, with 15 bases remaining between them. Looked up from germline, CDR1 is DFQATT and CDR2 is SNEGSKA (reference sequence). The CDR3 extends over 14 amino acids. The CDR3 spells CSAPRGGVGNTIYF. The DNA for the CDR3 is TGCAGTGCCCCGAGAGGGGGGGTTGGAAACACCATATATTTT.

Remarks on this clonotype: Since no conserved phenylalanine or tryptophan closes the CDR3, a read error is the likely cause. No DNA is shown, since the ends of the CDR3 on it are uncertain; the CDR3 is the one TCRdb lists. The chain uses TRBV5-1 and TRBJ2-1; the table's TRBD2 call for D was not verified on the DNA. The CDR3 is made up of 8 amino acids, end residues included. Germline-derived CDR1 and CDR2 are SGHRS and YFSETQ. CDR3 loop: CASSNPTS.

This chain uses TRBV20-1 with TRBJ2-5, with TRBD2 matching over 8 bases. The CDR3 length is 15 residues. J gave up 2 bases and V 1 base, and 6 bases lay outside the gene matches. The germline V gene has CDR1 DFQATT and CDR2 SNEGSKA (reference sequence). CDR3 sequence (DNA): TGCAGTGCTAGAGCCCCTAGCGGGTTTCAAGAGACCCAGTACTTC. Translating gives CSARAPSGFQETQYF.

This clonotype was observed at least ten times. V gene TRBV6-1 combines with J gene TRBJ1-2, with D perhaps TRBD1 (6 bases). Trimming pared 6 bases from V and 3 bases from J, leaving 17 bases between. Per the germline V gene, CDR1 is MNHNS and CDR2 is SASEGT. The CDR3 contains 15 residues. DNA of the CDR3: TGTGCCAGCAGCCGACAGGTCCCTATCTACTATGGCTACACCTTC. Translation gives CASSRQVPIYYGYTF.

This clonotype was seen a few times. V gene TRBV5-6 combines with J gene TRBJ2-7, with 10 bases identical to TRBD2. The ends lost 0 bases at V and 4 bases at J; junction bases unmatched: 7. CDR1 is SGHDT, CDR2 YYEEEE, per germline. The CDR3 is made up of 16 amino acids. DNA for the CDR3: TGTGCCAGCAGCTTGGCCGGAGCGGGAGGGCCGTACGAGCAGTACTTC. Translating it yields CASSLAGAGGPYEQYF.

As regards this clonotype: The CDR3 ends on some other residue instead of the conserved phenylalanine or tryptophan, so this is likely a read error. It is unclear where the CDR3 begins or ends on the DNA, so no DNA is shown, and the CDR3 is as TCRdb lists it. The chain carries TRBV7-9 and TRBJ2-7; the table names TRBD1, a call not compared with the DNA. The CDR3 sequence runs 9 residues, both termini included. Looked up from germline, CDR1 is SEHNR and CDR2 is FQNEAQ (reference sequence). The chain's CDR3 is CASSLAGDS.

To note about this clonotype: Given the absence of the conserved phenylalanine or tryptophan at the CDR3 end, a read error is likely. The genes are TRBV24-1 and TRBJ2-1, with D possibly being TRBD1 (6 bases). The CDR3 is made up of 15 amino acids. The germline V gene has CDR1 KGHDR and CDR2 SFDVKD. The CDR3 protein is CATSARPVTGNGQFS. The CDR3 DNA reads TGTGCCACCAGTGCCCGTCCGGTCACAGGGAATGGGCAGTTCTCC.

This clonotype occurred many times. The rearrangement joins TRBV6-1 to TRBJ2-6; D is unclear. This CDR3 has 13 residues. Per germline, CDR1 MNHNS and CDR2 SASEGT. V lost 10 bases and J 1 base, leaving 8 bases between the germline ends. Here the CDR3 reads CATVVSGANVLTF. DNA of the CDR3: TGTGCCACCGTGGTTTCTGGGGCCAACGTCCTGACTTTC.

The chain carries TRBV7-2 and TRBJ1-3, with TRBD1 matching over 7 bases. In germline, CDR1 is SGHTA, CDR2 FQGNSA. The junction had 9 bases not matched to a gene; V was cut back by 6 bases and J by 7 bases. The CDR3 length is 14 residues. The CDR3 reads CASSRTGTANTIYF. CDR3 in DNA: TGTGCCAGCAGTCGAACCGGGACAGCCAACACCATATATTTT.

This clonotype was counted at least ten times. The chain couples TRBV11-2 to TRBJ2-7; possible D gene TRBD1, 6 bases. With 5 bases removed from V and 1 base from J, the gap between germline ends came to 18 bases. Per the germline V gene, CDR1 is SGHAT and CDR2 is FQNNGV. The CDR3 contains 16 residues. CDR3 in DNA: TGTGCCAGCAGCGCCAGCCCCAGGGACACATCCTACGAGCAGTACTTC. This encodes CASSASPRDTSYEQYF.

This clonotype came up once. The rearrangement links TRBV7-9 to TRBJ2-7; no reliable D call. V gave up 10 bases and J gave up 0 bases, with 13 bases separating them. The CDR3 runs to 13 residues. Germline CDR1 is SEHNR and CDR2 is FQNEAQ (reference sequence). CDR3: CANSRADSYEQYF. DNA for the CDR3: TGTGCCAACAGTCGGGCCGACTCCTACGAGCAGTACTTC.

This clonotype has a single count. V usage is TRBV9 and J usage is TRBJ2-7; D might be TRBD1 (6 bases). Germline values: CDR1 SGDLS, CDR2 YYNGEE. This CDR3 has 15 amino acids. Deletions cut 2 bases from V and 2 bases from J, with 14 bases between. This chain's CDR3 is CASSVTWDTTYEQYF. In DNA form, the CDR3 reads TGTGCCAGCAGCGTCACGTGGGACACAACCTACGAGCAGTACTTC.

CDR3 region: CASSGQGTSGLRGQYF. For the CDR3, the DNA is TGTGCCAGCAGCGGACAGGGTACTAGCGGACTACGGGGGCAGTACTTC. The genes are TRBV9 and TRBJ2-7; D might be TRBD2 (8 bases). Deletions cut 3 bases from V and 9 bases from J, with 25 bases between. Germline CDR1 reads SGDLS; CDR2 reads YYNGEE. The CDR3 has 16 amino acids.

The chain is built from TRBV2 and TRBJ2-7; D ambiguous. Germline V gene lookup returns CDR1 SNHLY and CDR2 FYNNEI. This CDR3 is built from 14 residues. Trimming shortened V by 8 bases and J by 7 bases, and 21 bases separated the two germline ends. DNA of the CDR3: TGTGCCAGCTCCAGACAACTCTCTGATGATGAGCAGTACTTC. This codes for CASSRQLSDDEQYF.

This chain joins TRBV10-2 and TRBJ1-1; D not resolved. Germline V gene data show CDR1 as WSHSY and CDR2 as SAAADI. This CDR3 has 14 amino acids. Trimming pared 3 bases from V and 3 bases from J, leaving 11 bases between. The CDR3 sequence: CASSDSDPDTEAFF. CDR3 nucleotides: TGCGCCAGCAGTGACTCCGACCCGGACACTGAAGCTTTCTTT.

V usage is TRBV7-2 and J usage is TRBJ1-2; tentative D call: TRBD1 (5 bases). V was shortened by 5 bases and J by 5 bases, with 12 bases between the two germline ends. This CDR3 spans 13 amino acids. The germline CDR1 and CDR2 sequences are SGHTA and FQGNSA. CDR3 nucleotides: TGTGCCAGCAGCATGCTTAGGGGTTATGGCTACACCTTC. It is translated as CASSMLRGYGYTF.

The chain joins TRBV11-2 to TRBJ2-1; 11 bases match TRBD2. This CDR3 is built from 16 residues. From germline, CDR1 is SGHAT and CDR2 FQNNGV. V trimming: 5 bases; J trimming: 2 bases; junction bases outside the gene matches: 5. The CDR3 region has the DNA TGTGCCAGCAGCATTTATAGCGGGAGGGCCTACAATGAGCAGTTCTTC. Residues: CASSIYSGRAYNEQFF.

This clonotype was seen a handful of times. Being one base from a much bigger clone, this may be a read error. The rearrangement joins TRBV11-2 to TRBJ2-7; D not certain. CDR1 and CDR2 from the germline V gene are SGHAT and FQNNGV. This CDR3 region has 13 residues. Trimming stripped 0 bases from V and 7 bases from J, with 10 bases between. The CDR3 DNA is TGTGCCAGCAGCTTAGAGACCATGTCGGAGCAGTACTTC. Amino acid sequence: CASSLETMSEQYF.

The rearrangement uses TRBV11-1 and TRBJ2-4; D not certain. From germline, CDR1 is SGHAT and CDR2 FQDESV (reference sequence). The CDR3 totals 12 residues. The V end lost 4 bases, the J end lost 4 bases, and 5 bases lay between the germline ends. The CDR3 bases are TGTGCCAGCAGCTACGGGAAAAACATTCAGTACTTC. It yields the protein CASSYGKNIQYF. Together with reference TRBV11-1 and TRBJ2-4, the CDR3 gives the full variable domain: EAEVAQSPRYKITEKSQAVAFWCDPISGHATLYWYRQILGQGPELLVQFQDESVVDDSQLPKDRFSAERLKGVDSTLKIQPAELGDSAMYLCASSYGKNIQYFGAGTRLSVL.